The next 2 T cell receptor beta chains were all read from a single sample in a study of response to subunit inactivated influenza vaccine (dated by TCRdb to 2017 to 2018). In light of the paper, this sample's time point label describes: 45 days after influenza vaccine administration. The library came from RT-PCR. The data were produced on an Illumina HiSeq 2500. Using fastp at Q25 and MiXCR, TCRdb reprocessed the public reads and kept productive beta chains. Every entry covers one CDR3 protein and lists the most common genes and DNA from its rows. This sample comprises fewer than 700,000 distinct CDR3 sequences, under 15% of them detected only once. Around 14% of the sample is held by the ten biggest clonotypes. The source was PBMCs from blood, collected about 6 weeks after vaccination. The receptors were gathered from a man aged 45-60 years who received an inactivated influenza vaccine. Donor details come from another sample of the same person, matched by shared clones.

This chain's CDR3 is CASSLWVGGTGYF. CDR3 DNA sequence: TGTGCCAGCAGTTTATGGGTGGGGGGCACGGGGTACTTC. The chain employs TRBV28 and TRBJ2-4; D is possibly TRBD1 or TRBD2 (6 bases each). The V gene's germline CDR1 is MDHEN and CDR2 SYDVKM. The CDR3 covers 13 residues. V lost 0 bases and J lost 15, with 15 bases in between.

The J gene is TRBJ1-5, the V gene TRBV28; 7 bases are a match to TRBD1. The CDR3 has 14 residues. CDR1 MDHEN and CDR2 SYDVKM come from the germline V gene. Trimming cost V 5 bases and J 7 bases; bases outside gene matches: 8. DNA of the CDR3: TGTGCCAGCAGTCCCGACAGGGTATGGCAGCCCCAGCATTTT. Translating gives CASSPDRVWQPQHF.